A selection of T cell receptor beta chains follows, all from one sample in a study of CD8 T cells in ankylosing spondylitis. From the 5' RACE reads, TCRdb called clonotypes with MiXCR, one entry per CDR3 protein. The sample has about 360,000 distinct CDR3 sequences; about 15% are singletons. The sequenced sample consisted of blood, either unsorted or a sorted T cell fraction (not recorded which). These receptors were obtained from a male donor with ankylosing spondylitis or in good health (not recorded which). The CDR3 runs from the conserved cysteine through the conserved F or W. Each record gives: clone size, V gene, J gene, D gene, CDR3 DNA, CDR3 protein. A D gene is named only where the DNA matches it firmly. Some rows have no size entry. The others give once, few or many, or a class for an expanded clone.

size: -; V: TRBV11-3; J: TRBJ2-7; D: -; DNA: TGTGCCAGCAGCCCAACGTGGGCGGAGGAGCAGTACTTC; CDR3: CASSPTWAEEQYF
size: many; V: TRBV12-3/TRBV12-4; J: TRBJ1-6; D: TRBD1; DNA: TGTGCCAGCAGTTCTTCAGGGGGAGAAAGGAAGAATTCACCCCTCCACTTT; CDR3: CASSSSGGERKNSPLHF
size: few; V: TRBV20-1; J: TRBJ2-7; D: -; DNA: TGCAGTGCTAGAGATATACGGGGGCACTACGAGCAGTACTTC; CDR3: CSARDIRGHYEQYF
size: few; V: TRBV11-2; J: TRBJ2-5; D: -; DNA: TGTGCCAGCAGCTTAGGCGTAGGCCTCCAAGAGACCCAGTACTTC; CDR3: CASSLGVGLQETQYF
size: -; V: TRBV7-9; J: TRBJ2-1; D: TRBD2; DNA: TGTGCCAGCAGCCCCCCCCAGCGGGAGGCTTACAATGAGCAGTTCTTC; CDR3: CASSPPQREAYNEQFF
size: -; V: TRBV15; J: TRBJ2-1; D: TRBD2; DNA: TGTGCCACCGCCATGACTAGCGGGATTCAGGGTGAGCAGTTCTTC; CDR3: CATAMTSGIQGEQFF
size: few; V: TRBV5-1; J: TRBJ2-2; D: -; DNA: TGCGCCAGCAGCTTGAGGCCGGGGGCAACCGGGGAGCTGTTTTTT; CDR3: CASSLRPGATGELFF
size: few; V: TRBV7-9; J: TRBJ2-3; D: TRBD2; DNA: TGTGCCAGCAGCCCCGGGACTAGCCCTACCCTGGCAGATACGCAGTATTTT; CDR3: CASSPGTSPTLADTQYF
size: few; V: TRBV10-3; J: TRBJ2-1; D: TRBD2; DNA: TGTGCCATCAGTCCGGGACTAGCGTCCTACAATGAGCAGTTCTTC; CDR3: CAISPGLASYNEQFF
size: -; V: TRBV5-1; J: TRBJ2-2; D: -; DNA: TGCGCCAGCAGCCCTCGACCTATCCAGGGGTTTGGCGGGGAGCTGTTTTTT; CDR3: CASSPRPIQGFGGELFF
size: many; V: TRBV5-1; J: TRBJ1-4; D: -; DNA: TGCGCCAGCTCATTAGACGCAACTAATGAAAAACTGTTTTTT; CDR3: CASSLDATNEKLFF
size: few; V: TRBV29-1; J: TRBJ1-5; D: -; DNA: TGCAGCGTGTCCTCAGGGGCCGATCAGCCCCAGCATTTT; CDR3: CSVSSGADQPQHF
size: -; V: TRBV29-1; J: TRBJ2-1; D: -; DNA: TGCAGCGTTGAATGGTTCGGGGTAGCAAATGAGCAGTTCTTC; CDR3: CSVEWFGVANEQFF
size: -; V: TRBV7-9; J: TRBJ2-3; D: TRBD2; DNA: TGTGCCAGCAGCCCTAGACCGGGACTAGCGGGGGCATATACGCAGTATTTT; CDR3: CASSPRPGLAGAYTQYF
size: many; V: TRBV5-1; J: TRBJ2-1; D: -; DNA: TGCGCCAGCAGCTTGGTCCCCCCTAGCACTGAGCAGTTCTTC; CDR3: CASSLVPPSTEQFF
size: few; V: TRBV11-2; J: TRBJ2-2; D: TRBD2; DNA: TGTGCCAGCAGCTTTACTTGGACTAGCGGGGGTAACACCGGGGAGCTGTTTTTT; CDR3: CASSFTWTSGGNTGELFF
size: -; V: TRBV7-8; J: TRBJ2-1; D: -; DNA: TGTGCCAGCAGCCTAGGGACACCTATTTACAATGAGCAGTTCTTC; CDR3: CASSLGTPIYNEQFF
size: few; V: TRBV7-2; J: TRBJ2-5; D: -; DNA: TGTGCCAGCACCCGGAAGACTTTCTCGTACCAAGAGACCCAGTACTTC; CDR3: CASTRKTFSYQETQYF
size: few; V: TRBV5-1; J: TRBJ1-2; D: TRBD1; DNA: TGCGCCAGCAGCGCACCGGGACAGGGGGCTAACTATGGCTACACCTTC; CDR3: CASSAPGQGANYGYTF
size: -; V: TRBV5-1; J: TRBJ2-5; D: TRBD2; DNA: TGCGCCAGCGCGGGGGGACGCGCGCAAGAGACCCAGTACTTC; CDR3: CASAGGRAQETQYF
size: -; V: TRBV20-1; J: TRBJ2-5; D: -; DNA: TGCAGTGCTAGAGATAGTTTTAGCACCCGGGGGGAGACCCAGTACTTC; CDR3: CSARDSFSTRGETQYF
size: -; V: TRBV20-1; J: TRBJ1-5; D: TRBD1; DNA: TGCAGTGCCACCAGGACAGGGGGCGGGGTAGCGACCCAGCATTTT; CDR3: CSATRTGGGVATQHF
size: once; V: TRBV15; J: TRBJ2-6; D: TRBD1; DNA: TGTGCCACCAGCAGAGATGAAGGGACAGTTGACTCTGGGGCCAACGTCCTGACTTTC; CDR3: CATSRDEGTVDSGANVLTF
size: many; V: TRBV27; J: TRBJ1-5; D: TRBD1; DNA: TGTGCCAGCAACCCGACAGGGCCCAGCAATCAGCCCCAGCATTTT; CDR3: CASNPTGPSNQPQHF
size: -; V: TRBV25-1; J: TRBJ1-2; D: -; DNA: TGTGCCAGCAGTGAGCAGAACAGGGCTAACTATGGCTACACCTTC; CDR3: CASSEQNRANYGYTF
size: -; V: TRBV6-5; J: TRBJ2-7; D: -; DNA: TGTGCCAGCAGTTCGACCATGAATCAGCAGTACTTC; CDR3: CASSSTMNQQYF
size: many; V: TRBV12-3/TRBV12-4; J: TRBJ1-1; D: -; DNA: TGTGCCAGCAGTTTGGGGCAGGGGAACACTGAAGCTTTCTTT; CDR3: CASSLGQGNTEAFF
size: few; V: TRBV24-1; J: TRBJ2-3; D: TRBD2; DNA: TGTGCCACCAGTGACGGGGGGTCGCGAGATACGCAGTATTTT; CDR3: CATSDGGSRDTQYF
size: -; V: TRBV25-1; J: TRBJ2-1; D: TRBD2; DNA: TGTGCCACCCACTCCTCAGCGGGAGGAAATGAGCAGTTCTTC; CDR3: CATHSSAGGNEQFF